The 15 T cell receptor beta chains below were found in one sample sequenced in a study of response to subunit inactivated influenza vaccine. MiXCR, run by TCRdb on the RT-PCR reads, gives a single entry per CDR3 protein. The repertoire consists of about 520,000 distinct CDR3 sequences, with about 25% occurring once and the leading ten covering 1.5% to 2%. Sequences were derived from CD4+ T cells sorted from PBMCs, sampled around 5 days after vaccination. These receptors came from a man aged 50-59 years who received an inactivated influenza vaccine.

In regard to this clonotype: A read error may produce the germline difference seen at one junction end. CDR3 region: CASNLRVMNTEAFF. CDR3 DNA: TGTGCCAGCAATTTAAGGGTCATGAACACTGAAGCTTTCTTT. The rearrangement uses TRBV12-3 or TRBV12-4 and TRBJ1-1; no clear D. The CDR3 sequence is 14 residues long.

A few counts support this clonotype. This chain joins TRBV12-3 or TRBV12-4 and TRBJ2-3, with 10 bases matching TRBD2. CDR3 length equals 13 residues. V gave up 7 bases and J gave up 5 bases; unmatched junction bases: 3. The CDR3 nucleotides are TGTGCCAGCAACCTAGCGGGAGTAGATACGCAGTATTTT. Protein sequence: CASNLAGVDTQYF.

The rearrangement links TRBV5-1 to TRBJ2-7, with a possible D match to TRBD2 (5 bases). Germline lookup yields CDR1 SGHRS and CDR2 YFSETQ. V lost 2 bases to trimming and J lost 3 bases, with 12 bases between them. This CDR3 has 14 amino acids. The CDR3 protein is CASSLLGMCYEQYF. The CDR3 DNA reads as TGCGCCAGCAGCTTACTCGGGATGTGCTACGAGCAGTACTTC.

This clonotype has more than one count but fewer than ten. V usage is TRBV7-2 and J usage is TRBJ1-4, with D tentatively TRBD1 (5 bases). Germline-derived CDR1 and CDR2 are SGHTA and FQGNSA. The V end was cut by 6 bases, the J end by 3 bases, with 14 bases between. The CDR3 totals 15 residues. DNA of the CDR3: TGTGCCAGCAGTTCACAGGCATTAGCTAATGAAAAACTGTTTTTT. This codes for CASSSQALANEKLFF.

This clonotype has a single count. The chain uses TRBV6-2 or TRBV6-3 and TRBJ2-3, with 9 bases fitting TRBD1. The CDR3 sequence is 19 residues long. Germline CDR1 reads MNHEY; CDR2 reads SVGEGT. After removal of 0 bases from V and 2 bases from J, the junction contained 12 bases not matched to a gene. CDR3 region: CASSYSLGEGTGPTDTQYF. CDR3 nucleotides: TGTGCCAGCAGTTACTCCCTCGGTGAAGGGACAGGGCCCACAGATACGCAGTATTTT.

This clonotype was detected only a few times. The chain links TRBV2 to TRBJ2-3; D ambiguous. CDR3 size: 14 residues. The V end was cut by 2 bases, the J end by 1 base, with 7 bases between. Germline V lookup: CDR1 SNHLY, CDR2 FYNNEI. The CDR3 reads CASSELGRTDTQYF. The CDR3 DNA reads TGTGCCAGCAGTGAACTCGGCCGCACAGATACGCAGTATTTT.

This chain joins TRBV11-1 and TRBJ2-5; D is perhaps TRBD1 or TRBD2 (6 bases each). The CDR3 has 18 residues. Germline-derived CDR1 and CDR2 are SGHAT and FQDESV (reference sequence). Trimming pared 5 bases from V and 0 bases from J, leaving 22 bases between. CDR3 sequence reads: CASSRGVTGASYQETQYF. The CDR3 DNA is TGTGCCAGCAGCCGAGGGGTTACGGGGGCGTCGTACCAAGAGACCCAGTACTTC. The entire variable domain, with the rest obtained from reference TRBV11-1 and TRBJ2-5, is as follows: EAEVAQSPRYKITEKSQAVAFWCDPISGHATLYWYRQILGQGPELLVQFQDESVVDDSQLPKDRFSAERLKGVDSTLKIQPAELGDSAMYLCASSRGVTGASYQETQYFGPGTRLLVL.

This clonotype was recorded a few times. CDR3 coding DNA: TGTGCCAGCAGCCCGGGACTAGCGGGACCAGATACGCAGTATTTT. This sequence encodes CASSPGLAGPDTQYF. The V and J genes are TRBV6-2 or TRBV6-3 and TRBJ2-3; 13 bases are shared with TRBD2. Germline V gene sequence: CDR1 MNHEY, CDR2 SVGEGT. The length of the CDR3 is 15 residues. Trimming removed 6 bases from V and 4 bases from J; junction bases left unmatched: 4.

This clonotype occurred a few times. The chain recombines TRBV12-3 or TRBV12-4 with TRBJ1-6; 8 nucleotides match TRBD1. V trimming: 5 bases; J trimming: 9 bases; junction bases outside the gene matches: 6. This CDR3 is built from 14 residues. CDR3 sequence (DNA): TGTGCCAGCAGTCGACAGGGGCCCGGTTCACCCCTCCACTTT. Its protein is CASSRQGPGSPLHF.

This clonotype occurred many times. The chain recombines TRBV29-1 with TRBJ2-2; tentative D call: TRBD1 (6 bases). Trimming stripped 4 bases from V and 0 bases from J, with 9 bases between. Germline CDR1 and CDR2: SQVTM and ANQGSEA. This CDR3 spans 14 amino acids. CDR3: CSVAGHSNTGELFF. The CDR3 bases are TGCAGCGTTGCGGGACACTCGAACACCGGGGAGCTGTTTTTT.

The table lists this clonotype with a few counts. The V gene is TRBV29-1, the J gene TRBJ2-1, with D possibly TRBD1 on 7 matching bases. CDR3 size: 14 residues. Germline V gives CDR1 SQVTM, CDR2 ANQGSEA. V was pared by 8 bases and J by 5 bases, with 19 bases between. CDR3 nucleotide sequence: TGCAGCATCCAGGGGGGTAGTGGTGACAATGAGCAGTTCTTC. Encoded protein: CSIQGGSGDNEQFF.

The chain joins TRBV20-1 to TRBJ2-7; TRBD1 matches 7 bases. J gave up 6 bases and V 3 bases, and 8 bases lay outside the gene matches. Germline V lookup: CDR1 DFQATT, CDR2 SNEGSKA (reference sequence). The CDR3 totals 13 residues. In DNA form, the CDR3 reads TGCAGTGCTAGGGGCACAGGGGTAGGCGAGCAGTACTTC. Amino acids: CSARGTGVGEQYF.

The rearrangement links TRBV12-3 or TRBV12-4 to TRBJ1-4, with TRBD1 identical over 8 bases. The CDR3 is 14 residues long. With 1 base clipped from V and 7 bases from J, the junction kept 2 bases outside the gene matches. The CDR3 region has the DNA TGTGCCAGCAGTTTAGTGGGGACAGGTGAAAAACTGTTTTTT. This codes for CASSLVGTGEKLFF.

About this clonotype: The junction shows a germline mismatch at one end, possibly a read error. The chain carries TRBV10-3 and TRBJ2-2; weak D call: TRBD1 (5 bases). Looked up from germline, CDR1 is ENHRY and CDR2 is SYGVKD. This CDR3 region has 11 residues. Written as DNA, the CDR3 is TGTGCCGTCAGGGCGGTCGGGGAGCTGTTTTTT. This sequence encodes CAVRAVGELFF.

The chain carries TRBV10-3 and TRBJ2-5; D might be TRBD2 (6 bases). The CDR3 covers 14 residues. From germline, CDR1 is ENHRY and CDR2 SYGVKD. Trimming shortened V by 2 bases and J by 6 bases, and 13 bases separated the two germline ends. CDR3 nucleotides: TGTGCCATCAGTGAGGCTGGAGGGGATAAGACCCAGTACTTC. This sequence encodes CAISEAGGDKTQYF.